What follows are 27 T cell receptor beta chains derived from one specimen sequenced in a study of blood T cell repertoires in COVID-19. Some clones are missing from TCRdb's copy, which holds only in-frame ones; the method was immunoSEQ multiplex PCR. The data contain a few hundred thousand clones, approximately 85% of them seen just once; the ten biggest clones take up around 1.5%. The sample was peripheral blood. These receptors came from a woman aged 50 to 60 with acute or convalescent COVID-19.

On this clone itself: The junction departs from the called germline gene at one end, perhaps through a read error. V and J are TRBV28 and TRBJ1-2, with TRBD1 matching 7 bases. This CDR3 is built from 11 residues. The germline V gene has CDR1 MDHEN and CDR2 SYDVKM. The CDR3 region is CASRIGTDSNF. CDR3 nucleotides: TGTGCCAGCAGAATAGGGACAGATTCTAACTTC.

The chain couples TRBV6-6 to TRBJ2-7, with TRBD1 matching over 10 bases. The V gene's germline CDR1 is MNHNY and CDR2 SVGAGI (reference sequence). The CDR3 is made up of 14 amino acids. Germline trimming cut 6 bases from V and 3 bases from J; bases unmatched to any gene: 5. CDR3 region: CASSSRDRGYEQYF. CDR3 sequence (DNA): TGTGCCAGCAGCAGCCGGGACAGGGGCTACGAGCAGTACTTC.

V usage is TRBV4-3 and J usage is TRBJ2-4; D might be TRBD1 (6 bases). The CDR3 has 16 amino acids. V was shortened by 1 base and J by 2 bases, with 12 bases between the two germline ends. Germline CDR1 LGHNA, CDR2 YSLEER. CDR3 sequence: CASSQGRGFTKNIQYF. CDR3 sequence (DNA): TGCGCCAGCAGCCAAGGCAGGGGCTTCACCAAAAACATTCAGTACTTC.

V is TRBV6-6 and J is TRBJ2-3; 8 bases are a match to TRBD2. With V trimmed by 5 bases and J by 5 bases, 9 bases remained unmatched. Germline V CDR1 and CDR2: MNHNY, SVGAGI (reference sequence). The CDR3 contains 15 residues. Here the CDR3 DNA reads TGTGCCAGCAGTCCCCGAGCTAGCGGGTTAGATACGCAGTATTTT. Translation gives CASSPRASGLDTQYF.

This chain joins TRBV7-3 and TRBJ2-2; 9 bases align to TRBD2. The CDR3 sequence is 14 residues long. CDR1 and CDR2 from the germline V gene are SGHTA and FQGTGA. Trimming removed 5 bases from V and 7 bases from J; junction bases left unmatched: 5. For the CDR3, the DNA is TGTGCCAGCAGCCCCGCGGGAGGGGTCGGGGAGCTGTTTTTT. It translates to CASSPAGGVGELFF.

This rearrangement joins TRBV30 to TRBJ1-3; D may be TRBD1 (6 bases). V was trimmed by 2 bases and J by 5 bases, leaving 13 bases between them. Germline values: CDR1 GTSNPN, CDR2 SVGIG (reference sequence). The CDR3 consists of 14 residues. The chain's CDR3 is CAWSKDSLRNTIYF. The CDR3 DNA sequence: TGTGCCTGGAGTAAGGACAGTCTGAGAAACACCATATATTTT. Filled out from reference TRBV30 and TRBJ1-3, the complete variable domain reads SQTIHQWPATLVQPVGSPLSLECTVEGTSNPNLYWYRQAAGRGLQLLFYSVGIGQISSEVPQNLSASRPQDRQFILSSKKLLLSDSGFYLCAWSKDSLRNTIYFGEGSWLTVV.

The V and J genes are TRBV5-1 and TRBJ2-5, with 9 positions matching TRBD2. Trimming cost V 7 bases and J 1 base; bases outside gene matches: 5. CDR1 is SGHRS, CDR2 YFSETQ, per germline. The CDR3 is 14 amino acids. The CDR3 loop reads CASSGTSSQETQYF. CDR3 sequence (DNA): TGCGCCAGCTCCGGGACTAGCAGCCAAGAGACCCAGTACTTC.

This rearrangement joins TRBV10-3 to TRBJ2-7; 8 bases align to TRBD1. The germline V gene encodes CDR1 ENHRY and CDR2 SYGVKD. The junction had 6 bases not matched to a gene; V was cut back by 6 bases and J by 2 bases. The CDR3 sequence is 14 residues long. The CDR3 DNA reads TGTGCCATCAGGGAACAGGGGGTTGCCTACGAGCAGTACTTC. Encoded protein: CAIREQGVAYEQYF.

This clone was counted a single time. The V and J genes are TRBV27 and TRBJ1-1; D is uncertain. CDR1 and CDR2 (germline): MNHEY, SMNVEV (reference sequence). Trimming cost V 5 bases and J 2 bases, with 9 bases left between them. The CDR3 runs to 13 residues. The DNA for the CDR3 is TGTGCCAGCAGTCTCGGACTTAACACTGAAGCTTTCTTT. Translated, it gives CASSLGLNTEAFF.

This chain uses TRBV6-5 with TRBJ2-5; D possibly corresponds to TRBD2 (6 bases). Germline V CDR1 and CDR2: MNHEY, SVGAGI. Between the trimmed V and J ends, which lost 5 bases and 3 bases, there was a span of 10 bases. The CDR3 totals 13 residues. CDR3 sequence (DNA): TGTGCCAGCAGTACTCCGGGAGAAGAGACCCAGTACTTC. Protein: CASSTPGEETQYF.

V usage is TRBV4-3 and J usage is TRBJ1-1; D gene uncertain. The length of the CDR3 is 13 residues. From germline, CDR1 is LGHNA and CDR2 YSLEER. Trimming removed 2 bases from V and 5 bases from J, with 9 bases in between. In DNA form, the CDR3 reads TGCGCCAGCAGCCAAACGCGACTTACTGAAGCTTTCTTT. This sequence encodes CASSQTRLTEAFF.

The V call is TRBV10-3, the J call TRBJ2-3; 8 bases line up with TRBD2. Germline V gives CDR1 ENHRY, CDR2 SYGVKD. Germline trimming cut 4 bases from V and 3 bases from J; bases unmatched to any gene: 6. This CDR3 region has 15 residues. This CDR3 reads CAISGLAPETDTQYF. DNA of the CDR3: TGTGCCATCAGTGGACTAGCGCCCGAAACAGATACGCAGTATTTT.

This clone was observed a handful of times. The chain has TRBV9 and TRBJ2-1; 14 positions match TRBD2. Per the germline V gene, CDR1 is SGDLS and CDR2 is YYNGEE. Trimming removed 2 bases from V and 10 bases from J; junction bases left unmatched: 2. This CDR3 spans 14 amino acids. The CDR3 loop is CASSVTSGREEQFF. The CDR3 region has the DNA TGTGCCAGCAGCGTGACTAGCGGGAGGGAGGAGCAGTTCTTC.

This chain connects TRBV28 to TRBJ1-3; a possible D gene is TRBD1 (5 bases). This CDR3 spans 15 amino acids. The germline V gene encodes CDR1 MDHEN and CDR2 SYDVKM. Trimming shortened V by 5 bases and J by 0 bases, and 11 bases separated the two germline ends. The CDR3 spells CASSVQGRSGNTIYF. CDR3 DNA: TGTGCCAGCAGTGTGCAGGGCCGCTCTGGAAACACCATATATTTT.

The chain is built from TRBV5-6 and TRBJ1-2, with 9 bases that match TRBD1. There are 13 residues in the CDR3. Germline-derived CDR1 and CDR2 are SGHDT and YYEEEE. Trimming cost V 3 bases and J 7 bases; bases outside gene matches: 4. Here the CDR3 reads CASSYTGGLGYTF. The CDR3 DNA reads as TGTGCCAGCAGCTATACAGGGGGCCTTGGCTACACCTTC.

A single count supports this clone. CDR3 in amino acids: CASSLLPGGSYEQYF. In nucleotides, the CDR3 is TGTGCCAGCAGCCTATTACCGGGGGGGTCCTACGAGCAGTACTTC. The chain joins TRBV7-2 to TRBJ2-7; 8 positions agree with TRBD2. The CDR3 is made up of 15 amino acids. J was trimmed by 1 base and V by 5 bases; bases with no gene match: 7. Germline V CDR1 and CDR2: SGHTA, FQGNSA. The full variable domain, rest sourced from reference TRBV7-2 and TRBJ2-7, is GAGVSQSPSNKVTEKGKDVELRCDPISGHTALYWYRQSLGQGLEFLIYFQGNSAPDKSGLPSDRFSAERTGGSVSTLTIQRTQQEDSAVYLCASSLLPGGSYEQYFGPGTRLTVT.

The J gene is TRBJ1-3, the V gene TRBV28; 12 bases line up with TRBD1. Germline assignment: CDR1 MDHEN and CDR2 SYDVKM. This CDR3 has 18 amino acids. The V segment lost 5 bases and the J segment 2 bases; nucleotides outside the gene matches: 10. The DNA for the CDR3 is TGTGCCAGCAGTGTGGGCGGGACAGGGGGCGCAGCTGGAAACACCATATATTTT. It translates to CASSVGGTGGAAGNTIYF.

The rearrangement uses TRBV6-6 and TRBJ2-2, with 9 positions matching TRBD2. Per germline, CDR1 MNHNY and CDR2 SVGAGI (reference sequence). This CDR3 contains 15 residues. V was pared by 6 bases and J by 2 bases, with 4 bases of the junction left unmatched. CDR3 in amino acids: CASSPGLANTGELFF. The CDR3 nucleotides read TGTGCCAGCAGCCCGGGACTAGCTAACACCGGGGAGCTGTTTTTT.

The V and J genes are TRBV2 and TRBJ1-2; 10 bases are shared with TRBD1. The CDR3 length is 13 residues. The ends lost 7 bases at V and 2 bases at J; junction bases unmatched: 1. Germline V gene data show CDR1 as SNHLY and CDR2 as FYNNEI. This chain's CDR3 is CASKGQGNYGYTF. CDR3 nucleotide sequence: TGTGCCAGCAAGGGACAGGGGAACTATGGCTACACCTTC.

The chain is built from TRBV29-1 and TRBJ2-1, with D possibly matching TRBD2 (6 bases). The CDR3 contains 18 residues. Trimming took off 3 bases at V and 2 bases at J, with 23 bases between the two ends. Germline loops: CDR1 SQVTM, CDR2 ANQGSEA. The CDR3 DNA reads TGCAGCGTTGAGGGGGGAATAGCGAACCCAACACCCTACAATGAGCAGTTCTTC. Translated: CSVEGGIANPTPYNEQFF.

The chain links TRBV27 to TRBJ1-2; D is perhaps TRBD1 (6 bases). The germline V gene has CDR1 MNHEY and CDR2 SMNVEV (reference sequence). This CDR3 has 15 amino acids. Trimming left V 5 bases short and J 8 bases short, with 21 bases between. CDR3 nucleotides: TGTGCCAGCAGTCGATCACCGGGACCAGGGGACGGCTACACCTTC. Its translation is CASSRSPGPGDGYTF.

The chain recombines TRBV9 with TRBJ2-3; 11 bases line up with TRBD2. Trimming cost V 3 bases and J 4 bases; bases outside gene matches: 7. From germline, CDR1 is SGDLS and CDR2 YYNGEE. The CDR3 has 16 amino acids. The CDR3 sequence: CASSGLAGGLADTQYF. The CDR3 DNA is TGTGCCAGCAGCGGTTTAGCGGGAGGGTTGGCAGATACGCAGTATTTT.

The sample holds one count of this clone. The gene calls are TRBV7-3 and TRBJ1-3, with 9 bases fitting TRBD1. CDR1 SGHTA and CDR2 FQGTGA come from the germline V gene. With 5 bases clipped from V and 2 bases from J, the junction kept 4 bases outside the gene matches. CDR3 size: 15 residues. CDR3 protein: CASSPGQGAGNTIYF. The CDR3 nucleotides read TGTGCCAGCAGCCCGGGACAGGGTGCTGGAAACACCATATATTTT.

The chain couples TRBV28 to TRBJ2-1; 7 bases are a match to TRBD1. J gave up 2 bases and V 6 bases, and 10 bases lay outside the gene matches. This CDR3 has 16 residues. Germline V gene data show CDR1 as MDHEN and CDR2 as SYDVKM. The DNA for the CDR3 is TGTGCCAGCAGCGGCCATGGGCAGGGGGCCTACAATGAGCAGTTCTTC. As protein: CASSGHGQGAYNEQFF. The entire variable domain, with the rest obtained from reference TRBV28 and TRBJ2-1, is as follows: DVKVTQSSRYLVKRTGEKVFLECVQDMDHENMFWYRQDPGLGLRLIYFSYDVKMKEKGDIPEGYSVSREKKERFSLILESASTNQTSMYLCASSGHGQGAYNEQFFGPGTRLTVL.

The chain carries TRBV6-5 and TRBJ2-5, with TRBD1 identical over 8 bases. The germline V gene has CDR1 MNHEY and CDR2 SVGAGI. The J segment lost 3 bases and the V segment lost 8 bases, leaving 5 bases of the junction unmatched. The CDR3 is 13 amino acids. The CDR3 DNA sequence: TGTGCCAGCGGGGTGGGACAGGAAGAGACCCAGTACTTC. It specifies CASGVGQEETQYF.

This chain connects TRBV5-1 to TRBJ2-3; TRBD1 might be the D (6 bases). The V end lost 0 bases, the J end lost 2 bases, and 7 bases lay between the germline ends. Germline values: CDR1 SGHRS, CDR2 YFSETQ. The CDR3 is 14 amino acids. The CDR3 protein is CASSLDRVTDTQYF. In DNA, the CDR3 is TGCGCCAGCAGCTTGGACAGGGTCACAGATACGCAGTATTTT.

This clone was observed a handful of times. The gene calls are TRBV12-5 and TRBJ1-1; 9 nucleotides match TRBD1. J was trimmed by 1 base and V by 5 bases; bases with no gene match: 11. The CDR3 runs 17 residues. CDR1 LGHNT and CDR2 FRNRAP come from the germline V gene. The CDR3: CASGPGTGKTENTEAFF. The CDR3 nucleotides read TGTGCTAGTGGTCCCGGGACAGGGAAGACGGAGAACACTGAAGCTTTCTTT.